The present TCR beta chain was sequenced within a study of T-cell reconstitution after alpha-beta-depleted transplantation in children. V shed 4 bases and J shed 1 base, with 11 bases lying between them. CDR1 and CDR2 from the germline V gene are WSHSY and SAAADI. The CDR3 is 15 amino acids. It was with unique molecular identifiers that the TCRbeta library was prepared. TCRdb processed the PCR reads anew with MiXCR; each CDR3 protein has one entry. Of almost 400,000 distinct CDR3 sequences in the sample, just over 20% were seen once. This clonotype has at least ten counts. The TCR was taken from a human donor who donated a stem cell graft to a child with acute myeloid leukemia. The chain recombines TRBV10-2 with TRBJ1-3; D not resolved. Sequenced here: PBMCs from the stem cell graft donor, sampled from the stem cell graft. CDR3 in DNA: TGCGCCAGCAGTGTTGAGGGAACGTCTGGAAACACCATATATTTT. Protein sequence: CASSVEGTSGNTIYF.